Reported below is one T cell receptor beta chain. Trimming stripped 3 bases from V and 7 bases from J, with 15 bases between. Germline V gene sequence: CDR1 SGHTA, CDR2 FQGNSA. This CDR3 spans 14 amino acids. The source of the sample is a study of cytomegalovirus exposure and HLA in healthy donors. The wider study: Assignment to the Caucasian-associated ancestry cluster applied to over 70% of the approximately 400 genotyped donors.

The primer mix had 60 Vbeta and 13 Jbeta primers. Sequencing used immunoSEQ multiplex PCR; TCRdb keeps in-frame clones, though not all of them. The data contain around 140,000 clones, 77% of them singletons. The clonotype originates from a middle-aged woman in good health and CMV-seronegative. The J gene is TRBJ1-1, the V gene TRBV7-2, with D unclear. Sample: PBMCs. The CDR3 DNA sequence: TGTGCCAGCAGCTTCCTGGACGGCGGGAGTGAAGCTTTCTTT. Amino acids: CASSFLDGGSEAFF.